This TCR beta chain was profiled in a study of cytomegalovirus exposure and HLA in healthy donors listed by TCRdb under 2017. As for the study more broadly: In an earlier analysis of roughly 590 of the donors, roughly 300 Gb of sequence data and some 120 million unique TCR beta sequences from 180 million or so T cells were reported. About 300 gigabases of sequencing data and some 85 million unique TCR sequences were included in an early release covering about 700 HLA-typed donors. The genetic ancestry cluster associated with self-reported Caucasian donors included about 84% of the 398 genotyped donors. The aim of the study was to test whether cataloging public T cell receptors could identify signatures of past pathogen exposure. Using immunosequencing, the study profiled T cell repertoires from roughly 650 subjects and related those repertoires to cytomegalovirus serostatus. A separate validation cohort of approximately 120 different subjects was used in addition to the roughly 720-subject first cohort. High-throughput TCR immunosequencing, statistical association of individual TCRs with disease status, and machine learning were combined to predict cytomegalovirus infection status. A later analysis re-examined previously published TCR beta repertoires from around 670 donors and added high-resolution HLA genotyping to investigate patterns of TCR occurrence. Rather than using new phenotypic data, the later analysis identified candidate immune exposures from TCR beta sequences and from how often those sequences occurred across donors. An earlier analysis of 587 of the donors used high-throughput TCR beta sequencing to judge whether each TCR beta V gene segment behaved as functional or pseudogenic. Donor age, sex, ethnicity and CMV serostatus were collected together with the repertoire data. A later genetic analysis used genome-wide SNP genotypes for about 60% of the roughly 670 donors, treating that subset as a discovery cohort. All discovery cohort repertoires had been generated using a single sequencing platform. HLA typing included class I and class II loci at four-digit resolution. Typing coverage varied by locus: roughly 620-630 donors for A, B, C, DRB1 and DQB1; some 520 for DQA1; 600 to 610 for DPA1; 450 to 480 for DPB1. Because of strong linkage in the cohort, roughly five DR-DQ haplotypes were treated as single units for association and clustering. Across 398 genotyped donors of the cohort, an average of approximately 240,000 unique TCR beta nucleotide sequences per donor were sequenced, and 15% to 20% of those sequences were non-productive. Points the paper makes about the study in general: CMV serostatus was the only immune exposure information available for the cohort. When HLA alleles, especially DR and DQ, strongly co-occurred, TCR associations were difficult to assign to individual alleles. A group of highly shared sequence variants was considered likely to be a technical artifact of the sequencing pipeline. In a later analysis, most CMV-associated TCR beta chains were found to appear HLA-restricted, with HLA associations seemingly driven largely by CMV exposure. Correlated functional status among segregating V segments might reflect linkage disequilibrium, but an unknown experimental factor could not be ruled out. Compared with equally common non-associated chains, HLA-associated TCR beta chains in a later analysis were more clonally expanded and had lower generation probabilities. Because HLA typing was missing for some donors at each locus, association tests included only the typed subset. A further reported finding was that TCR beta sequences accurately predicted the HLA-A and HLA-B alleles for most subjects in the first cohort. While some public TCRs were present in many individuals, most TCR sequences turned up only very rarely across donors. A later analysis associated about 16,000 TCR beta sequences with specific HLA alleles at a false discovery rate of 0.05. About 15 rarely observed V segments, including chromosome 9 orphons, were excluded from the earlier analysis of approximately 600 of the donors because counts were too low. In a later genetic analysis, a missense DCLRE1C variant was associated with V-gene and J-gene trimming of TCR beta chains, and the association was replicated in an independent cohort. Presence/absence analyses assumed roughly uniform sequencing depth across donors, an assumption that may not hold. In a later analysis, TCR association rates were found to vary across HLA loci, with the most associated TCRs seen for DRB1 alleles and the fewest for HLA-C alleles. Compared with the roughly 600-donor mean, donors in an Asian-associated ancestry cluster had fewer N-insertions in productive TCRs, according to a later genetic analysis. The cohort was sequenced for TCR beta chains only, and without alpha or paired-chain data the features that could be detected were limited. In a later analysis, several top co-occurrence clusters were reported to appear linked to parvovirus B19, influenza, CMV and Epstein-Barr virus. The classifier was reported to diagnose cytomegalovirus status with high specificity and sensitivity in both the original cohort and the validation cohort. In vitro tests confirmed that three of the cytomegalovirus-associated TCR beta chains recognize cytomegalovirus antigens. The authors suggested that the approach could potentially be extended to other disease states and immunological phenotypes. In an earlier analysis of 587 of the donors, most TCR beta V segments appeared in productive rearrangements about 87% or about 30% of the time, broadly matching IMGT annotations. The study gave a list of 150 to 200 TCR beta chains associated with cytomegalovirus. Some IMGT-functional V segments, including TRBV6-2 and TRBV6-3, could not be told apart with the 87-base-pair reads, so those segments were excluded.

The library was made by the immunoSEQ multiplex PCR assay. For the multiplex PCR, a mixture combining 60 forward primers for TCR Vbeta segments and 13 reverse primers for TCR Jbeta segments was used. A multiplex PCR assay on genomic DNA amplified the CDR3 region of rearranged TCR beta genes. The amplified TCR beta libraries were sequenced on the Illumina HiSeq System as 87-base-pair reads. Per the authors' processing: In a later analysis, tens of millions of unique TCR beta chains were counted across the 650 to 700 repertoires, and some 10 million of these chains were shared by at least two donors. Raw reads were error-corrected and collapsed into unique sequences by a nearest-neighbor algorithm in which closely related sequences were merged to remove PCR and sequencing errors. Alignment of CDR3 sequences to IMGT reference sequences was used to assign V, D and J gene segments. For a sequence to be retained, a match of at least six nucleotides to both a V gene segment and a J gene segment was required. A rearrangement counted as productive if the CDR3 had no stop codons and remained in frame with V and J, and every other rearrangement counted as non-productive. CDR3 was defined by IMGT convention, running from the second conserved V-encoded cysteine to the conserved J-encoded phenylalanine. Sequences without an unambiguous match to a single V gene segment were excluded from the earlier analysis of about 640 of the donors. An earlier analysis of a few hundred of the donors called V segments functional above 56.7% productive rearrangements and segregating when the between-donor standard deviation exceeded 5%. A statistical classification framework was built for diagnosing cytomegalovirus status from the catalog of TCR beta chain sequences. A later analysis assigned V and J genes by comparing TCR nucleotide sequences with IMGT/GENE-DB human TR gene sequences. The TCRdist pipeline was used in a later analysis to assign CDR3 sequences and most-parsimonious VDJ recombination scenarios. In a later analysis, each TCR beta chain was defined by its CDR3 amino acid sequence together with its V-gene family, and reads without a unique V-gene family were excluded. To address suspected cross-contamination and a sequencing artifact, a later analysis removed 550 to 750 highly shared, low-generation-probability nucleotide sequences. For each public chain, a later analysis derived a clonal expansion index from normalized ranks of inferred template counts within each repertoire. Generation probabilities in a later analysis came from a VDJ recombination model fitted to out-of-frame rearrangements, and those results were checked against IGoR. In a later analysis, hypergeometric tests were used to score TCR-TCR, TCR-HLA and TCR-CMV co-occurrence, with a repertoire-size bias correction applied to TCR pairs. A later analysis estimated false discovery rates by permuting HLA or CMV assignments 20 times. A later analysis grouped co-occurring TCRs with DBSCAN, adding TCRdist sequence similarity when clustering within HLA-allele-positive subsets. For co-occurrence clustering, repertoires with fewer than 30,000 or more than 120,000 public chains were excluded, along with a handful of repertoires with anomalous nucleotide sharing. In its TCRdb copy, this immuneACCESS table keeps in-frame sequences only and misses some clones. Where compared with another copy, unresolved V genes explain less than half of these, and the others have no known cause. V, J and clone size derive from that table, while D and trimming were established from the DNA sequence. This sample lists roughly 99,000 clones; 81% were detected once. Clones ranked in the top ten supply approximately 2.2% of the sample.

The cohort consisted of 666 healthy bone marrow donors. At the time of sampling, all cohort members were nominally healthy, though unrecorded immune exposures were likely present. The donor tested CMV seronegative and was one of the 352 seronegative cohort members. A peripheral blood sample was collected from each donor, and TCR beta sequencing was performed on peripheral blood mononuclear cells. Genomic DNA extraction from the blood cell samples was performed with the Qiagen DNeasy Blood Extraction Kit. Comments on this clone: The target of this receptor is not known. Base qualities are not at hand, and no much larger clone is one base apart.

CDR3 length: 14 amino acids, cysteine to phenylalanine. The retained sequence is limited to the CDR3, 42 bases, with the frame set at the first base. From a lookup of the germline V gene, CDR1 and CDR2 are MGHDK and SYGVNS. V lost 7 bases and J lost 1 base; the stretch between them is 13 bases long. The V and J segments used are TRBV25-1 and TRBJ1-1; no confident D gene assignment can be made. The TCR originated in a man aged 25-40 years in good health and CMV-seronegative. Sequencing input: PBMCs. The encoded CDR3 is CASTKGGANTEAFF. At the DNA level, the sequence is TGTGCCAGCACCAAGGGAGGAGCGAACACTGAAGCTTTCTTT.